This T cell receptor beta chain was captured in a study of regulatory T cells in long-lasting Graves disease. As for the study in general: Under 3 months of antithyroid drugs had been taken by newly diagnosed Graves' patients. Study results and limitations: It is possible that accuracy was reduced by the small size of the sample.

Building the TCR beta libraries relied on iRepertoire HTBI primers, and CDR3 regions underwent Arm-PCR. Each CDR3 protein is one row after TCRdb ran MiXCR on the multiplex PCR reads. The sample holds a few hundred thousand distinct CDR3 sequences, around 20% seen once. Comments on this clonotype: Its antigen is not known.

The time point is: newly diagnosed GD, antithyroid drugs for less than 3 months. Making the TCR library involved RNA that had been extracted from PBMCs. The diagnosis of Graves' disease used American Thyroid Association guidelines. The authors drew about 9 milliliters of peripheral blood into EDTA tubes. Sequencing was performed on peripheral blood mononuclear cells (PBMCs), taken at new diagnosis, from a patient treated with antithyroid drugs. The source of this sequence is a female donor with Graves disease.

The CDR3 DNA is TGTGCCAGCAGCCTTAAGTTGGGACGGGATCAGCCCCAGCATTTT. This codes for CASSLKLGRDQPQHF. V usage is TRBV6-1 and J usage is TRBJ1-5; D possibly corresponds to TRBD1 (5 bases). This CDR3 is 15 amino acids long. Looked up from germline, CDR1 is MNHNS and CDR2 is SASEGT. V gave up 6 bases and J gave up 5 bases, with 17 bases separating them.